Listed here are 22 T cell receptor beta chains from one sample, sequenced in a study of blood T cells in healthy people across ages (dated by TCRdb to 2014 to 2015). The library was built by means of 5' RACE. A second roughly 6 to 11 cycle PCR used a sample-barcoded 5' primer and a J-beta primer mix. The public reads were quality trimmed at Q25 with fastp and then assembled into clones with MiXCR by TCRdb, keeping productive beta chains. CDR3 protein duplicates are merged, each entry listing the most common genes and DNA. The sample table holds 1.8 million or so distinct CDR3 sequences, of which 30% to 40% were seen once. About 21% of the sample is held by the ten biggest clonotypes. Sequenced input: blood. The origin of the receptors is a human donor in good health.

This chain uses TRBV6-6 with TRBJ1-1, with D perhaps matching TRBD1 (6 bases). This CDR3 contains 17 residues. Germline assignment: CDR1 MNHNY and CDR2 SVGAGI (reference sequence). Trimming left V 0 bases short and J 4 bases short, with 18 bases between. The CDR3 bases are TGTGCCAGCAGTTACTCATTGGCTAGAACAGGGCGCACTGAAGCTTTCTTT. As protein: CASSYSLARTGRTEAFF.

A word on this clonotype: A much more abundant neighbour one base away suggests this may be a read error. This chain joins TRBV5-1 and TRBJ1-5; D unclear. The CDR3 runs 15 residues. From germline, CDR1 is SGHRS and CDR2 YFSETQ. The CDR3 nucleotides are TGCGCCAGCAGCTTGGGGGAACATAGCAATCACCCCCAGCATTTT. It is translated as CASSLGEHSNHPQHF.

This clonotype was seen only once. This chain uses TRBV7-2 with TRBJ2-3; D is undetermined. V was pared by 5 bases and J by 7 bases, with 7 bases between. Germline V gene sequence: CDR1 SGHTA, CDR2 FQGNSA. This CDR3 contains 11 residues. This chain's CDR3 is CASSLSYTQYF. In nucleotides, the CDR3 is TGTGCCAGCAGCCTTTCCTATACGCAGTATTTT.

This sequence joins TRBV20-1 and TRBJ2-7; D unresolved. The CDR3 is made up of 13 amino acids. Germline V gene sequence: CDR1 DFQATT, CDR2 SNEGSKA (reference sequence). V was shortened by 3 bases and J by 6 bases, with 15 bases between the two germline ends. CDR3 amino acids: CSARVPGRPEQYF. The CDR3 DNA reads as TGCAGTGCTAGGGTCCCCGGTCGCCCCGAGCAGTACTTC.

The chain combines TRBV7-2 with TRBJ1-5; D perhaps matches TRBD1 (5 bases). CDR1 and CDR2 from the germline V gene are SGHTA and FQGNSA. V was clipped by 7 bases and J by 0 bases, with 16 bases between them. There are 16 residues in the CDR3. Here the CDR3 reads CASKISGGLSNQPQHF. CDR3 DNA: TGTGCCAGCAAGATATCGGGGGGACTTAGCAATCAGCCCCAGCATTTT.

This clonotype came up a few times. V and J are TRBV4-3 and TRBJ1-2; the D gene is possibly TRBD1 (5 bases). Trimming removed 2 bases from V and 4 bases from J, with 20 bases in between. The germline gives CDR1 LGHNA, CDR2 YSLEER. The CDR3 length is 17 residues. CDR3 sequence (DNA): TGCGCCAGCAGCCAATCCACCTTCGGGGGTGCGGGCTATGGCTACACCTTC. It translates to CASSQSTFGGAGYGYTF.

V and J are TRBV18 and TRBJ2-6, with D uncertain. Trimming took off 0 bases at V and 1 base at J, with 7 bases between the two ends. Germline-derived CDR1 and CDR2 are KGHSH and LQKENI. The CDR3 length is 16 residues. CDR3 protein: CASSPPGWSGANVLTF. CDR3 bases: TGTGCCAGCTCACCACCTGGATGGTCTGGGGCCAACGTCCTGACTTTC.

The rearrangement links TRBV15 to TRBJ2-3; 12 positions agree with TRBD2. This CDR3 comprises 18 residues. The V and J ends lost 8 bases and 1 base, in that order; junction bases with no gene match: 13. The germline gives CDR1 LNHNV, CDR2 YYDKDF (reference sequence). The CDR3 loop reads CATRRLAGEYRGTDTQYF. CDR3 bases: TGTGCCACCCGAAGACTAGCGGGGGAGTATCGTGGCACAGATACGCAGTATTTT.

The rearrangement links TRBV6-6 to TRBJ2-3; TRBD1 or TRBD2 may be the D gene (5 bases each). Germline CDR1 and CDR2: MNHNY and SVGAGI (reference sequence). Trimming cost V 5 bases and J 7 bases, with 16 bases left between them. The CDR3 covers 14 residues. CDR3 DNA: TGTGCCAGCAGTCACCGGGACCATGATAATACGCAGTATTTT. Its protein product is CASSHRDHDNTQYF.

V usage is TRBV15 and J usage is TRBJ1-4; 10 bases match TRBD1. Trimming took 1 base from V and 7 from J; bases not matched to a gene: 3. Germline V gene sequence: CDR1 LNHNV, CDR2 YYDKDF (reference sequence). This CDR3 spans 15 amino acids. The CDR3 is CATSRAGDRGEKLFF. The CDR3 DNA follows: TGTGCCACCAGCAGAGCAGGGGACAGGGGTGAAAAACTGTTTTTT.

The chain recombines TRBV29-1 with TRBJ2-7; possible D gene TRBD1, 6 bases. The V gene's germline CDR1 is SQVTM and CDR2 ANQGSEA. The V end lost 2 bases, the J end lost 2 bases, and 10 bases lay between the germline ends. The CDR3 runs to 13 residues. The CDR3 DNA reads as TGCAGCGTTGAACTGGACAGCACCTACGAGCAGTACTTC. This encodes CSVELDSTYEQYF.

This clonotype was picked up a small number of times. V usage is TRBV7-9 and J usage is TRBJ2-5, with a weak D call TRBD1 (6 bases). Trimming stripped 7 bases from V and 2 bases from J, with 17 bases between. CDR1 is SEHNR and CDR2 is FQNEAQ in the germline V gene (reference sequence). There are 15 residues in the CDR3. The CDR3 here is CASNTARGQQETQYF. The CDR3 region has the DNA TGTGCCAGCAATACAGCCCGCGGACAGCAAGAGACCCAGTACTTC.

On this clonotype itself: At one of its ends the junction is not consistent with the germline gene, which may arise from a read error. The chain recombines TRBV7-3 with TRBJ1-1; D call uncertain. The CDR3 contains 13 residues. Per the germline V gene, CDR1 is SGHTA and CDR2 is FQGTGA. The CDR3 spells CASSLTRKTEAFF. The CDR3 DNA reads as TGTGCCAGTAGCTTAACGAGGAAAACTGAAGCTTTCTTT.

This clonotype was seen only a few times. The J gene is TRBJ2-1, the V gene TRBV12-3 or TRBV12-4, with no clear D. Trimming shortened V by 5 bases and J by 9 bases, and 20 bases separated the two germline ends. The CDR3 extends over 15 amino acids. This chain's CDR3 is CASSEQLRVSGEQFF. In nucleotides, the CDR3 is TGTGCCAGCAGTGAACAGTTAAGGGTATCCGGTGAGCAGTTCTTC.

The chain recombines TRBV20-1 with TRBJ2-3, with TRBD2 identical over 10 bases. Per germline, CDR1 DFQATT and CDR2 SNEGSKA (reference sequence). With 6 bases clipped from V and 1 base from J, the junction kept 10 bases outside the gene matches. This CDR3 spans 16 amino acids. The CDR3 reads CSATSLGTSGTDTQYF. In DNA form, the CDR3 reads TGCAGTGCAACCTCCCTTGGGACTAGCGGCACAGATACGCAGTATTTT.

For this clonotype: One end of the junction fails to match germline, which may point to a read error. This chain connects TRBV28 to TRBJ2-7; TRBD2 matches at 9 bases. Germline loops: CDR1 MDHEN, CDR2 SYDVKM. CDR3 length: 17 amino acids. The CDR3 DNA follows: TGTGCCAGCAGGGGTCGAGGTTTTAGCGGGGGTAACTACGGGCAGTACTTC. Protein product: CASRGRGFSGGNYGQYF.

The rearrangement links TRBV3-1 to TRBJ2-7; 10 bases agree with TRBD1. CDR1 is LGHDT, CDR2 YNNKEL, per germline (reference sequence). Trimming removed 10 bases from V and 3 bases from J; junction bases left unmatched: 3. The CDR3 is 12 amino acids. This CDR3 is CAMGTGVYEQYF. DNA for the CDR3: TGTGCCATGGGGACAGGGGTCTACGAGCAGTACTTC.

The chain's CDR3 is CASGPRYHDEQFF. CDR3 DNA: TGTGCCAGCGGTCCGCGTTACCACGATGAGCAGTTCTTC. This chain links TRBV27 with TRBJ2-1; no firm D call. The ends were cut back, 8 bases at V and 8 bases at J, with 16 bases in the middle. CDR1 MNHEY and CDR2 SMNVEV come from the germline V gene (reference sequence). This CDR3 spans 13 amino acids.

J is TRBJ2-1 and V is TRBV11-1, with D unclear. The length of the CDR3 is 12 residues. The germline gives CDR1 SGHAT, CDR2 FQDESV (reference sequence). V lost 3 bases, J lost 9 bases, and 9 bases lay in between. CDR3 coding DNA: TGTGCCAGCAGCTTGTCGGATAGTGAGCAGTTCTTC. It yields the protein CASSLSDSEQFF. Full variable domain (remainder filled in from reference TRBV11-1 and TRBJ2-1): EAEVAQSPRYKITEKSQAVAFWCDPISGHATLYWYRQILGQGPELLVQFQDESVVDDSQLPKDRFSAERLKGVDSTLKIQPAELGDSAMYLCASSLSDSEQFFGPGTRLTVL.

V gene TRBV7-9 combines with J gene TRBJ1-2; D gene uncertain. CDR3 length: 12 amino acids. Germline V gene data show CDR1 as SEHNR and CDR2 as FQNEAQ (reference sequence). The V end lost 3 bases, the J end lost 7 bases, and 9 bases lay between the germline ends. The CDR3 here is CASSFGESGYTF. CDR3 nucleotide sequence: TGTGCCAGCAGCTTTGGAGAGAGTGGCTACACCTTC.

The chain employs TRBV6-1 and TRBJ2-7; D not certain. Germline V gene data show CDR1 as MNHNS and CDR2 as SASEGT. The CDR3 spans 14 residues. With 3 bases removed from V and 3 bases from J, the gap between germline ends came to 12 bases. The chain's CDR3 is CASSDWATYYEQYF. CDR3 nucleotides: TGTGCCAGCAGTGATTGGGCAACATACTACGAGCAGTACTTC.

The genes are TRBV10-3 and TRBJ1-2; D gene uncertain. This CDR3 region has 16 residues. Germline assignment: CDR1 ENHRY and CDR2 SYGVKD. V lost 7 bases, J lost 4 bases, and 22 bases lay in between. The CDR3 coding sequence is TGTGCCATCAATCGTAATCCGGGCGCGCTGGGCTATGGCTACACCTTC. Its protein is CAINRNPGALGYGYTF.